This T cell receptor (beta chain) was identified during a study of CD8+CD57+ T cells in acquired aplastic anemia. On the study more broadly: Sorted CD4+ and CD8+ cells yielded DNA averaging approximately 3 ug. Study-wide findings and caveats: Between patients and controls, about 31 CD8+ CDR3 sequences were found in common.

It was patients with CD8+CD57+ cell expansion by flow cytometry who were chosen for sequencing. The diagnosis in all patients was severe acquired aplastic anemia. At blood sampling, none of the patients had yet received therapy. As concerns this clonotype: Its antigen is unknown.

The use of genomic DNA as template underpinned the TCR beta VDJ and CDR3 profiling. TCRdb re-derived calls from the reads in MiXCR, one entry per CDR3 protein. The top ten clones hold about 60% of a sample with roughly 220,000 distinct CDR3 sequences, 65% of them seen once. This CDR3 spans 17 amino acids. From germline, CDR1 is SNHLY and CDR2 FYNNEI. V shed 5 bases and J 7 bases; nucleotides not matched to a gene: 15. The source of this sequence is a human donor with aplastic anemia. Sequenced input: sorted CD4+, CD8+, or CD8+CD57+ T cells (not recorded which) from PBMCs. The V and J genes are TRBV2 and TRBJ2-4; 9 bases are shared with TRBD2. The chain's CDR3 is CASSPGLAGTLRNIQYF. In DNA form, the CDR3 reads TGTGCCAGCAGTCCCGGGCTAGCGGGGACATTAAGGAACATTCAGTACTTC.